This T cell receptor beta chain was retrieved from a study of neurological immune-mediated disorders. Time point specified: longitudinal time-point 2. This CDR3 has 15 residues. Trimming cost V 1 base and J 6 bases; bases outside gene matches: 7. The germline V gene encodes CDR1 MGHRA and CDR2 YSYEKL. This clonotype came up many times. One entry per CDR3 protein results from TCRdb running MiXCR on the 5' RACE reads. Here the sample spans around 90,000 distinct CDR3 sequences, about 13% being singletons. The rearrangement links TRBV4-1 to TRBJ1-2; TRBD1 matches at 8 bases. The clonotype originates from a female donor with HTLV-1-associated myelopathy (HAM/TSP). The sequenced sample was PBMCs. CDR3: CASSQGTTGGNGYTF. CDR3 nucleotides: TGCGCCAGCAGCCAAGGTACAACAGGGGGAAATGGCTACACCTTC.